Shown below are 19 T cell receptor beta chains from a single sample sequenced in a study of response to subunit inactivated influenza vaccine. TCRdb recomputed calls from the RT-PCR reads with MiXCR, one row per CDR3 protein. The table includes hundreds of thousands of distinct CDR3 sequences, approximately 15% detected once. The input for sequencing was PBMCs from blood, taken roughly 13 days after vaccination. The origin of the receptors is a man in his fifties who received an inactivated influenza vaccine.

Concerning this clonotype itself: An end of the junction differs from the germline gene, which may be a read error. The chain has TRBV2 and TRBJ2-1, with D possibly being TRBD1 (6 bases). The germline gives CDR1 SNHLY, CDR2 FYNNEI. The CDR3 totals 16 residues. The CDR3 spells CASSSGQRISYNGQFF. In DNA form, the CDR3 reads TGTGCCAGCAGCTCCGGACAGCGAATCTCCTACAATGGGCAGTTCTTC.

The sample holds many counts of this clonotype. The rearrangement uses TRBV7-2 and TRBJ1-2; 9 bases are a match to TRBD1. V shed 6 bases, J shed 6 bases, and the junction held 2 bases outside the gene matches. Per germline, CDR1 SGHTA and CDR2 FQGNSA. This CDR3 is built from 12 residues. The DNA of the CDR3 is TGTGCCAGCAGTCGGGACAGGGATGGCTACACCTTC. Encoded protein: CASSRDRDGYTF.

This clonotype has more than one count but fewer than ten. This chain connects TRBV29-1 to TRBJ2-3; D could derive from TRBD1 or TRBD2 (5 bases each). V lost 6 bases and J lost 0, with 10 bases in between. CDR3 length: 13 residues. Germline loops: CDR1 SQVTM, CDR2 ANQGSEA. The CDR3 sequence: CSVSGTSTDTQYF. CDR3 sequence (DNA): TGCAGCGTGTCAGGGACGAGCACAGATACGCAGTATTTT.

This rearrangement joins TRBV5-1 to TRBJ2-7; D remains unclear. The length of the CDR3 is 14 residues. V shed 0 bases and J shed 5 bases, with 12 bases lying between them. Germline V gene lookup returns CDR1 SGHRS and CDR2 YFSETQ. The CDR3 sequence: CASSLASDSHEQYF. The CDR3 nucleotides are TGCGCCAGCAGCTTGGCCAGTGACTCGCACGAGCAGTACTTC.

A few counts support this clonotype. The chain recombines TRBV24-1 with TRBJ2-2; no clear D. V was cut by 4 bases and J by 3 bases, with 8 bases left in between. The CDR3 contains 14 residues. Germline CDR1 is KGHDR and CDR2 is SFDVKD. This chain's CDR3 is CATSDYKDTGELFF. CDR3 DNA: TGTGCCACCAGTGACTACAAGGACACCGGGGAGCTGTTTTTT.

The table lists this clonotype with many counts. The chain joins TRBV7-8 to TRBJ1-3; possibly TRBD1 for D (6 bases). From germline, CDR1 is SGHVS and CDR2 FQNEAQ. The CDR3 spans 15 residues. Trimming removed 7 bases from V and 0 bases from J, with 13 bases in between. This CDR3 reads CASTPGHHSGNTIYF. The DNA for the CDR3 is TGTGCCAGCACTCCGGGACACCACTCTGGAAACACCATATATTTT.

The CDR3 sequence: CASSKSGGNTIYF. Written as DNA, the CDR3 is TGTGCCAGCTCGAAGTCGGGTGGAAACACCATATATTTT. V and J are TRBV2 and TRBJ1-3; D remains unclear. Germline V gene lookup returns CDR1 SNHLY and CDR2 FYNNEI. V lost 8 bases to trimming and J lost 3 bases, with 11 bases between them. The CDR3 spans 13 residues.

DNA of the CDR3: TGCAGCGTTGATTTGGGGGGCCCGGACACTGAAGCTTTCTTT. Protein product: CSVDLGGPDTEAFF. V and J are TRBV29-1 and TRBJ1-1, with a tentative D call TRBD1 (6 bases). V was clipped by 3 bases and J by 3 bases, with 14 bases between them. Germline assignment: CDR1 SQVTM and CDR2 ANQGSEA. There are 14 residues in the CDR3.

This clonotype was detected a few times. The V gene is TRBV7-9, the J gene TRBJ1-1; D not certain. This CDR3 is built from 14 residues. Trimming took 3 bases from V and 5 from J, leaving 13 bases between them. CDR1 is SEHNR and CDR2 is FQNEAQ in the germline V gene (reference sequence). The CDR3 DNA follows: TGTGCCAGCAGCTTCGGTTGGGGAGGAACTGAAGCTTTCTTT. Translating gives CASSFGWGGTEAFF.

This clonotype has more than one count but fewer than ten. The gene calls are TRBV14 and TRBJ1-4; no clear D. This CDR3 contains 13 residues. Trimming left V 4 bases short and J 10 bases short, with 13 bases between. Germline V lookup: CDR1 SGHDN, CDR2 FVKESK. CDR3 in DNA: TGTGCCAGCAGCCTCGGACCCGCTGGAAAACTGTTTTTT. It is translated as CASSLGPAGKLFF.

The rearrangement links TRBV10-3 to TRBJ2-1; 13 nucleotides match TRBD2. This CDR3 is built from 14 residues. Germline-derived CDR1 and CDR2 are ENHRY and SYGVKD. Losses at the gene ends were 10 bases for V and 8 bases for J; bases not matched to a gene: 8. Here the CDR3 reads CATVGTSGEHEQFF. DNA for the CDR3: TGTGCCACCGTCGGGACTAGCGGGGAACATGAGCAGTTCTTC.

The sample holds a few counts of this clonotype. The J gene is TRBJ2-7, the V gene TRBV28; the match to TRBD1 covers 8 bases. Germline lookup yields CDR1 MDHEN and CDR2 SYDVKM. Germline trimming cut 5 bases from V and 9 bases from J; bases unmatched to any gene: 12. The CDR3 covers 14 residues. The CDR3 bases are TGTGCCAGCAGTAAAGGACAGGGAACGACGGGGCAGTACTTC. Translation: CASSKGQGTTGQYF.

This clonotype has just a few counts. The rearrangement uses TRBV4-1 and TRBJ1-4; D is uncertain. Between the trimmed V and J ends, which lost 0 bases and 3 bases, there was a span of 14 bases. The CDR3 is 17 residues long. Germline V gene lookup returns CDR1 MGHRA and CDR2 YSYEKL. The CDR3 loop is CASSQDEGSAPNEKLFF. In DNA form, the CDR3 reads TGCGCCAGCAGCCAAGATGAAGGGAGCGCGCCTAATGAAAAACTGTTTTTT.

The chain uses TRBV9 and TRBJ2-3, with TRBD2 identical over 7 bases. This CDR3 comprises 15 residues. V lost 0 bases, J lost 2 bases, and 3 bases stayed unmatched. CDR1 and CDR2 from the germline V gene are SGDLS and YYNGEE. CDR3 residues: CASSVGGLFTDTQYF. CDR3 in DNA: TGTGCCAGCAGCGTAGGGGGACTATTCACAGATACGCAGTATTTT.

CDR3 amino acids: CASSPSQWASGGRQYF. The CDR3 DNA reads TGTGCCAGCAGTCCCTCCCAATGGGCTAGCGGGGGCCGGCAGTATTTT. This sequence joins TRBV2 and TRBJ2-3, with 10 bases lining up with TRBD2. V was pared by 5 bases and J by 11 bases, with 16 bases of the junction left unmatched. The CDR3 is 16 amino acids. CDR1 SNHLY and CDR2 FYNNEI come from the germline V gene.

The chain uses TRBV7-2 and TRBJ2-7, with 8 bases aligning to TRBD1. With V trimmed by 5 bases and J by 4 bases, 7 bases remained unmatched. Germline CDR1 SGHTA, CDR2 FQGNSA. The CDR3 length is 14 residues. Here the CDR3 reads CASSPAGGEYEQYF. CDR3 sequence (DNA): TGTGCCAGCAGCCCAGCAGGGGGCGAGTACGAGCAGTACTTC.

The chain couples TRBV28 to TRBJ1-5, with 9 bases that match TRBD1. V lost 1 base, J lost 6 bases, and 4 bases stayed unmatched. Per germline, CDR1 MDHEN and CDR2 SYDVKM. The CDR3 length is 15 residues. The DNA of the CDR3 is TGTGCCAGCAGTTTATTGGGGACAGGGATTCAGCCCCAGCATTTT. Translated, it gives CASSLLGTGIQPQHF.

The J gene is TRBJ2-1, the V gene TRBV12-3 or TRBV12-4; 10 bases are a match to TRBD2. This CDR3 contains 17 residues. Unmatched junction bases numbered 10, after V lost 2 bases and J lost 6 bases. The CDR3 DNA sequence: TGTGCCAGCAGTTTACCAAAAGGGACTAGCGCCTCCAATGAGCAGTTCTTC. Residues: CASSLPKGTSASNEQFF.

This clonotype was seen more than once but under ten times. The chain combines TRBV29-1 with TRBJ1-1; D gene unclear. Trimming removed 3 bases at V and 1 base at J, with 9 bases between. Germline CDR1 is SQVTM and CDR2 is ANQGSEA. The CDR3 contains 13 residues. The CDR3 DNA follows: TGCAGCGTTGACGAGTCCAGGAACACTGAAGCTTTCTTT. Residues: CSVDESRNTEAFF.